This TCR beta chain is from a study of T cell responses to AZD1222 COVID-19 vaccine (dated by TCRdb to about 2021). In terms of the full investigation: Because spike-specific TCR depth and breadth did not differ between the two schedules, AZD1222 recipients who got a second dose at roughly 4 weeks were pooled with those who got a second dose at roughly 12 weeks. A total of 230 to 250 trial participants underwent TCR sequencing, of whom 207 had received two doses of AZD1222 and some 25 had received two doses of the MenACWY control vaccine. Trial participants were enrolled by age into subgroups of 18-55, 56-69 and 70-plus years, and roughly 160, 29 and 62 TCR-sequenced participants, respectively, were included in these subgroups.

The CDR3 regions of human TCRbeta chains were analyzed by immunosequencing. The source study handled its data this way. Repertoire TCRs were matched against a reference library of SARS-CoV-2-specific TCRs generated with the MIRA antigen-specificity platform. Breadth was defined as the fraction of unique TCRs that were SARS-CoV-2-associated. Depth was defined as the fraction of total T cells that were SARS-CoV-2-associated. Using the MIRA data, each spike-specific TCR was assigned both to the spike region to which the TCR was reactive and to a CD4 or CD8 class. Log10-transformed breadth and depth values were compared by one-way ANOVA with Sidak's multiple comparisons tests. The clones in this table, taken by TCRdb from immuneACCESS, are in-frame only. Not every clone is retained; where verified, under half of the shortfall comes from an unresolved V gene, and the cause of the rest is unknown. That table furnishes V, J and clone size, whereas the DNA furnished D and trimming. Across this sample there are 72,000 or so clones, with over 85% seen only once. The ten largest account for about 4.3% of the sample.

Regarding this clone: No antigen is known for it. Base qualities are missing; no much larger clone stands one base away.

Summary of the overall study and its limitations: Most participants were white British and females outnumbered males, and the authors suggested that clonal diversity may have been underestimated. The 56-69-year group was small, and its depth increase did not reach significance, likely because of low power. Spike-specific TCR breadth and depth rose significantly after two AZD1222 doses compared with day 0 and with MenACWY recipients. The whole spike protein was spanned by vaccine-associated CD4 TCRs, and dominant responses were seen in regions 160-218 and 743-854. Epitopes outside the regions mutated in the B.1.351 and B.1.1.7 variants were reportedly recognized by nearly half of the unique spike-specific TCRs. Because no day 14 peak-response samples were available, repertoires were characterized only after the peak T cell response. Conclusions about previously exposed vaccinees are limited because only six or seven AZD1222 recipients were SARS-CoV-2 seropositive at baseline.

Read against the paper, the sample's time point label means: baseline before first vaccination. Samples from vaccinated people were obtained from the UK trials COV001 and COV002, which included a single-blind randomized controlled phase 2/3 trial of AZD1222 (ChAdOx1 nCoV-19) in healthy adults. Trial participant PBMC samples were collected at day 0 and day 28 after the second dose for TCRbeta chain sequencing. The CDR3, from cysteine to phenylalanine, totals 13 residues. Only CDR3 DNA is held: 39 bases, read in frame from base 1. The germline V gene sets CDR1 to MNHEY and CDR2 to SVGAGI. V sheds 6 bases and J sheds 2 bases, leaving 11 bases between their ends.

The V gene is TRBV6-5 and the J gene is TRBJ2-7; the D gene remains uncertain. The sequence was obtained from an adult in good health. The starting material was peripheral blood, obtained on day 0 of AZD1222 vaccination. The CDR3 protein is CASSPAGAYEQYF. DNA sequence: TGTGCCAGCAGCCCGGCAGGCGCCTACGAGCAGTACTTC.